This passage covers 5 T cell receptor beta chains from one sample sequenced in a study of T cell repertoires in cytomegalovirus infection. TCRdb reprocessed the reads with MiXCR, giving one entry per CDR3 protein. The sample comprises 300,000 to 450,000 distinct CDR3 sequences, around 18% of which are singletons, and 8.7% rests with the top ten. The specimen was PBMCs. All receptors derive from a human donor in good health (CMV status not recorded). Some clones in this sample may be carry-over from other donors' samples.

This clonotype was detected only a few times. The chain employs TRBV4-1 and TRBJ2-7, with D unclear. Germline V gene data show CDR1 as MGHRA and CDR2 as YSYEKL. V was trimmed by 4 bases and J by 2 bases, leaving 15 bases between them. The CDR3 loop spans 15 amino acids. CDR3 in amino acids: CASSPLQTEAYEQYF. DNA for the CDR3: TGCGCCAGCAGCCCTCTACAGACGGAAGCCTACGAGCAGTACTTC.

This clonotype came up a few times. The rearrangement joins TRBV3-1 to TRBJ1-1, with D possibly being TRBD1 (5 bases). Trimming shortened V by 0 bases and J by 11 bases, and 16 bases separated the two germline ends. CDR3 length: 14 amino acids. Germline CDR1 and CDR2: LGHDT and YNNKEL (reference sequence). CDR3 coding DNA: TGTGCCAGCAGCCAAGAAGTGGGGCCGAGTTTTGCTTTCTTT. It translates to CASSQEVGPSFAFF.

The V gene is TRBV20-1, the J gene TRBJ2-7; maybe TRBD2 (5 bases). Germline CDR1 reads DFQATT; CDR2 reads SNEGSKA (reference sequence). Trimming shortened V by 3 bases and J by 0 bases, and 15 bases separated the two germline ends. This CDR3 region has 15 residues. This chain's CDR3 is CSARSGVSSSYEQYF. The CDR3 bases are TGCAGTGCTAGGTCCGGGGTCTCGAGCTCCTACGAGCAGTACTTC.

This clonotype has a handful of counts. The chain links TRBV20-1 to TRBJ2-1; 7 bases map to TRBD2. The CDR3 is made up of 13 amino acids. In germline, CDR1 is DFQATT, CDR2 SNEGSKA (reference sequence). V lost 6 bases to trimming and J lost 2 bases; unmatched junction nucleotides: 4. The CDR3 nucleotides read TGCAGTGCGTCCGGGACTACCTACAATGAGCAGTTCTTC. This gives the protein CSASGTTYNEQFF.

This clonotype was seen many times. The chain uses TRBV7-2 and TRBJ2-1, with D uncertain. The CDR3 is 12 amino acids. Trimming stripped 1 base from V and 7 bases from J, with 5 bases between. From germline, CDR1 is SGHTA and CDR2 FQGNSA. The DNA of the CDR3 is TGTGCCAGCAGCTTAGACGCGAATGAGCAGTTCTTC. Protein: CASSLDANEQFF. Supplemented by reference TRBV7-2 and TRBJ2-1, the full variable domain reads GAGVSQSPSNKVTEKGKDVELRCDPISGHTALYWYRQSLGQGLEFLIYFQGNSAPDKSGLPSDRFSAERTGGSVSTLTIQRTQQEDSAVYLCASSLDANEQFFGPGTRLTVL.